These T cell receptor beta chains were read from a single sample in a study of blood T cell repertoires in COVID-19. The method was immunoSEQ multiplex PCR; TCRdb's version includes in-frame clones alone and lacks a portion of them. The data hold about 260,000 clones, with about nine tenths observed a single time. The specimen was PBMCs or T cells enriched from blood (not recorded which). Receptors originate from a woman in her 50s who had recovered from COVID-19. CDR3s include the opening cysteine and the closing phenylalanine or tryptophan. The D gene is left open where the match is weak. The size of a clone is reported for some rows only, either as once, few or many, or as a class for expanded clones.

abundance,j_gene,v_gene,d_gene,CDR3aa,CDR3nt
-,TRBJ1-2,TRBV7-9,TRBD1,CASTGTVFNYGYTF,TGTGCCAGCACCGGGACAGTCTTTAACTATGGCTACACCTTC
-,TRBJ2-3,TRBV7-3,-,CASSPLSTDTQYF,TGTGCCAGCAGCCCCCTGAGCACAGATACGCAGTATTTT
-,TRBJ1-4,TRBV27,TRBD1,CASSPRQGREKLFF,TGTGCCAGCAGTCCTCGACAGGGGCGTGAAAAACTGTTTTTT
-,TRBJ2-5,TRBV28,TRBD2,CASRGTSGSRETQYF,TGTGCCAGCAGGGGGACTAGCGGGAGTAGGGAGACCCAGTACTTC
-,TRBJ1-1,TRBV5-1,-,CASSLADRNTEAFF,TGCGCCAGCAGCTTGGCAGACAGAAACACTGAAGCTTTCTTT
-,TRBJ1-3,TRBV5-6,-,CASSLISSRTIYF,TGTGCCAGCAGCTTAATATCTTCGAGGACCATATATTTT
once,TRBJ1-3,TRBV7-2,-,CASSLAAGYGNTIYF,TGTGCCAGCAGCTTAGCAGCAGGGTACGGAAACACCATATATTTT
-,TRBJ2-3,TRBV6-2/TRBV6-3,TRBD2,CASSFQTSGRTPSDTQYF,TGTGCCAGCAGTTTCCAGACTAGCGGGAGAACTCCGTCAGATACGCAGTATTTT
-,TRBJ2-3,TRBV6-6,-,CASRKDAGGAGDTQYF,TGTGCCAGCAGGAAAGATGCTGGGGGGGCTGGGGATACGCAGTATTTT
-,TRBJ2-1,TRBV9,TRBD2,CASSVATTSGLQDEQFF,TGTGCCAGCAGCGTAGCTACAACTAGCGGGCTTCAAGATGAGCAGTTCTTC
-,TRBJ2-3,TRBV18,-,CASSSSGEVTDTQYF,TGTGCCAGCTCATCAAGCGGAGAAGTCACAGATACGCAGTATTTT
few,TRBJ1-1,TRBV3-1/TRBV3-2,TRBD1,CASSRTGVTEAFF,TGTGCCAGCAGCAGAACAGGGGTCACTGAAGCTTTCTTT
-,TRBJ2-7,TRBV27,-,CASSFYGVVGDEQYF,TGTGCCAGCAGTTTCTACGGGGTCGTTGGCGACGAGCAGTACTTC
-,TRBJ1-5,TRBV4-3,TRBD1,CASRLDRSGNQPQHF,TGCGCCAGCAGACTGGACAGGAGTGGGAATCAGCCCCAGCATTTT
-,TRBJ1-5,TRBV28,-,CASSLLWVAVQPQHF,TGTGCCAGCAGTTTACTCTGGGTGGCGGTTCAGCCCCAGCATTTT
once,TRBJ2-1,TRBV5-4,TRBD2,CASSFGLAGLNEQFF,TGTGCCAGCAGCTTCGGACTAGCGGGATTGAATGAGCAGTTCTTC
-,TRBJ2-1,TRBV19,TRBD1,CASVDRGQYNEQFF,TGTGCCAGTGTAGACAGGGGGCAATACAATGAGCAGTTCTTC
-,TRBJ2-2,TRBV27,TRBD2,CASVIRGLAGARYGELFF,TGTGCCAGCGTAATACGGGGGCTAGCGGGAGCGAGGTACGGGGAGCTGTTTTTT
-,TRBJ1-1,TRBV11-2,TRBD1,CASSLDQARGRIAFF,TGTGCCAGCAGCTTAGATCAAGCCAGGGGGCGGATAGCTTTCTTT
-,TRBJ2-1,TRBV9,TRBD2,CASSGLAASYNEQFF,TGTGCCAGCAGCGGTCTAGCGGCGTCCTACAATGAGCAGTTCTTC
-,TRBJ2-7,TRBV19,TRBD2,CASSPGLADYEQYF,TGTGCCAGTAGCCCGGGACTAGCGGACTACGAGCAGTACTTC
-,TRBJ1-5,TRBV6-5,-,CASSPDSKNQPQHF,TGTGCCAGCAGTCCCGACAGCAAAAATCAGCCCCAGCATTTT
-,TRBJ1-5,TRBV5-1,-,CASSLGDSTNQPQHF,TGCGCCAGCAGCTTGGGTGACAGCACCAATCAGCCCCAGCATTTT
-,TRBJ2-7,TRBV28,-,CASSLGGNSYEQYF,TGTGCCAGCAGTTTGGGCGGGAACTCCTACGAGCAGTACTTC
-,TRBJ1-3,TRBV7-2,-,CASTGHSGNTIYF,TGTGCCAGCACTGGACACTCTGGAAACACCATATATTTT
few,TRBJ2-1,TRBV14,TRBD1,CASSLRTGPGPYNEQFF,TGTGCCAGCAGCCTGCGGACAGGGCCAGGGCCCTACAATGAGCAGTTCTTC
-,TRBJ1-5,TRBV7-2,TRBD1,CASSLTGGGSQPQHF,TGTGCCAGCAGCTTAACAGGGGGAGGTAGTCAGCCCCAGCATTTT
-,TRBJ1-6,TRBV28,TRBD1,CASSPSTGALNSPLHF,TGTGCCAGCAGTCCCTCGACAGGGGCCCTAAATTCACCCCTCCACTTT
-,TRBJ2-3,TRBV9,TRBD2,CASSLSSTSGISTDTQYF,TGTGCCAGCAGCCTCTCTAGCACTAGCGGGATTAGCACAGATACGCAGTATTTT
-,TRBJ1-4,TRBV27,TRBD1,CASSFHYGTGGEKLFF,TGTGCCAGCAGTTTCCACTACGGGACAGGCGGTGAAAAACTGTTTTTT
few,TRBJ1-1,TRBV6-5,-,CASSATEVTEAFF,TGTGCCAGCAGCGCCACTGAGGTCACTGAAGCTTTCTTT
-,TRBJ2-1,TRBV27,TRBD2,CASRSVLREHSGEQFF,TGTGCCAGCAGAAGTGTCTTGCGGGAGCATTCGGGGGAGCAGTTCTTC
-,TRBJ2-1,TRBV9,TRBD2,CASSVASGGPGYNEQFF,TGTGCCAGCAGCGTAGCTTCGGGAGGGCCTGGATACAATGAGCAGTTCTTC
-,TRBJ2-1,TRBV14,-,CASSPHSPNNEQFF,TGTGCCAGCAGCCCCCACTCACCAAACAATGAGCAGTTCTTC
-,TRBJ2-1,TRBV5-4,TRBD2,CASTSGSITAFF,TGTGCCAGCACCAGCGGGAGTATTACGGCGTTCTTC
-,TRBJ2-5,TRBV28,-,CAIGGNQETQYF,TGTGCCATTGGCGGGAACCAAGAGACCCAGTACTTC
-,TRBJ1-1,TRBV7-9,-,CASSSQENTEAFF,TGTGCCAGCAGCTCCCAGGAGAACACTGAAGCTTTCTTT
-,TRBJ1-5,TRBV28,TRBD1,CASREGGQGQGQPQHF,TGTGCCAGCAGGGAAGGGGGCCAGGGGCAAGGTCAGCCCCAGCATTTT
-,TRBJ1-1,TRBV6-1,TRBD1,CASSEGTGRMNTEAFF,TGTGCCAGCAGTGAAGGGACAGGACGCATGAACACTGAAGCTTTCTTT
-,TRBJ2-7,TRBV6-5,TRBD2,CASSRTSGYEQYF,TGTGCCAGCAGTAGGACTAGTGGGTACGAGCAGTACTTC